Each of the 18 T cell receptor beta chains below was sequenced from the same sample in a study of T cell responses to AZD1222 COVID-19 vaccine. Data came from immunoSEQ multiplex PCR; TCRdb stores just in-frame clones and leaves some out. The sample shows just under 95,000 clones, roughly 88% of them seen only once. Sequences were derived from peripheral blood, sampled on day 0 of AZD1222 vaccination. Source of these receptors: an adult in good health.

This clone has more than one count but fewer than ten. The CDR3 nucleotides read TGTGCTAGTGGCCCCGGGCCAGATACGCAGTATTTT. Residues: CASGPGPDTQYF. The chain recombines TRBV12-5 with TRBJ2-3; D uncertain. The V and J ends lost 6 bases and 4 bases respectively, with 8 bases between them. The germline V gene has CDR1 LGHNT and CDR2 FRNRAP. The CDR3 is 12 amino acids. Complete variable domain (other parts from reference TRBV12-5 and TRBJ2-3): DARVTQTPRHKVTEMGQEVTMRCQPILGHNTVFWYRQTMMQGLELLAYFRNRAPLDDSGMPKDRFSAEMPDATLATLKIQPSEPRDSAVYFCASGPGPDTQYFGPGTRLTVL.

This clone was counted a few times. The chain couples TRBV6-5 to TRBJ1-2; D remains unclear. With 4 bases removed from V and 8 bases from J, the gap between germline ends came to 20 bases. There are 15 residues in the CDR3. CDR1 is MNHEY, CDR2 SVGAGI, per germline. CDR3 region: CASSFLTGRSGGYTF. The CDR3 DNA reads TGTGCCAGCAGTTTTCTTACCGGGCGCTCGGGGGGCTACACCTTC.

The rearrangement joins TRBV7-9 to TRBJ1-2; D gene unclear. Trimming cost V 2 bases and J 8 bases, with 12 bases left between them. Germline V gene data show CDR1 as SEHNR and CDR2 as FQNEAQ (reference sequence). The CDR3 is 13 amino acids. CDR3 DNA: TGTGCCAGCAGCTTACTTGGGTACGGAGGCTACACCTTC. Translated, it gives CASSLLGYGGYTF.

V and J are TRBV6-5 and TRBJ1-2; D perhaps matches TRBD1 (5 bases). The ends were cut back, 6 bases at V and 2 bases at J, with 10 bases in the middle. Germline CDR1 is MNHEY and CDR2 is SVGAGI. The CDR3 covers 13 residues. CDR3 nucleotides: TGTGCCAGCAGCCGTGGGACGAACTATGGCTACACCTTC. This codes for CASSRGTNYGYTF.

This rearrangement joins TRBV19 to TRBJ1-1; no firm D call. The CDR3 has 13 amino acids. Trimming pared 6 bases from V and 1 base from J, leaving 9 bases between. Germline values: CDR1 LNHDA, CDR2 SQIVND (reference sequence). The CDR3 DNA reads TGTGCCAGTAGGAGTCTACGGAACACTGAAGCTTTCTTT. This codes for CASRSLRNTEAFF.

V and J are TRBV5-5 and TRBJ2-5, with 8 bases fitting TRBD2. J lost 5 bases, V lost 4 bases, and 13 bases had no gene match. CDR1 and CDR2 from the germline V gene are SGHKS and YYEKEE (reference sequence). The CDR3 sequence is 16 residues long. The CDR3 sequence is CASSPGVAGSGETQYF. For the CDR3, the DNA is TGTGCCAGCAGCCCTGGGGTAGCGGGGTCGGGGGAGACCCAGTACTTC.

The chain employs TRBV5-4 and TRBJ2-2; TRBD1 matches 8 bases. Germline V gene sequence: CDR1 SGHNT, CDR2 YYREEE (reference sequence). The V gene end was trimmed by 0 bases and the J gene end by 7 bases; junction bases not matched to a gene: 8. This CDR3 has 16 amino acids. CDR3 protein: CASSLGGAGGVGELFF. As DNA, the CDR3 is TGTGCCAGCAGCTTGGGAGGGGCAGGGGGCGTCGGGGAGCTGTTTTTT.

The chain combines TRBV19 with TRBJ1-2; the D is unclear. Trimming pared 0 bases from V and 3 bases from J, leaving 2 bases between. CDR1 and CDR2 from the germline V gene are LNHDA and SQIVND (reference sequence). The CDR3 has 12 amino acids. The CDR3 sequence is CASSIEHYGYTF. CDR3 nucleotide sequence: TGTGCCAGTAGTATAGAGCACTATGGCTACACCTTC.

In this sample, this clone turned up once. The chain recombines TRBV3-1 (or the pseudogene TRBV3-2) with TRBJ1-1, with TRBD1 matching over 7 bases. V shed 5 bases, J shed 10 bases, and the junction held 7 bases outside the gene matches. The CDR3 totals 12 residues. Per the germline V gene, CDR1 is LGHDT and CDR2 is YNNKEL (reference sequence). CDR3 residues: CASSRQGSGAFF. CDR3 DNA sequence: TGTGCCAGCAGCAGACAGGGTTCGGGAGCTTTCTTT.

This sequence joins TRBV15 and TRBJ1-6; the D gene is possibly TRBD1 (5 bases). The CDR3 has 18 amino acids. V lost 1 base and J lost 9, with 22 bases in between. Germline CDR1 LNHNV, CDR2 YYDKDF (reference sequence). In DNA, the CDR3 is TGTGCCACCAGCAGAGGAATTCCGGGACGCCGTCTTATTTCACCCCTCCACTTT. Its translation is CATSRGIPGRRLISPLHF.

The chain combines TRBV7-2 with TRBJ2-1, with D maybe TRBD2 (7 bases). There are 16 residues in the CDR3. V lost 1 base and J 8 bases, leaving 18 bases between the germline ends. Germline loops: CDR1 SGHTA, CDR2 FQGNSA. The CDR3 nucleotides read TGTGCCAGCAGCTTAGATTCGTGGGGGGGCCGGGATGAGCAGTTCTTC. It specifies CASSLDSWGGRDEQFF. Full variable domain (rest looked up from reference TRBV7-2 and TRBJ2-1): GAGVSQSPSNKVTEKGKDVELRCDPISGHTALYWYRQSLGQGLEFLIYFQGNSAPDKSGLPSDRFSAERTGGSVSTLTIQRTQQEDSAVYLCASSLDSWGGRDEQFFGPGTRLTVL.

The V call is TRBV5-1, the J call TRBJ2-1; 11 nucleotides match TRBD2. The ends lost 2 bases at V and 6 bases at J; junction bases unmatched: 7. Per the germline V gene, CDR1 is SGHRS and CDR2 is YFSETQ. The CDR3 is made up of 16 amino acids. The CDR3 region has the DNA TGCGCCAGCAGCTTATTAGCGGGGGGGAACCTCAATGAGCAGTTCTTC. Translating it yields CASSLLAGGNLNEQFF. Variable domain in full (rest from reference TRBV5-1 and TRBJ2-1): KAGVTQTPRYLIKTRGQQVTLSCSPISGHRSVSWYQQTPGQGLQFLFEYFSETQRNKGNFPGRFSGRQFSNSRSEMNVSTLELGDSALYLCASSLLAGGNLNEQFFGPGTRLTVL.

This clone was detected once. The rearrangement joins TRBV25-1 to TRBJ1-1; no definite D call. V lost 6 bases and J lost 2, with 4 bases in between. There are 11 residues in the CDR3. Germline V gives CDR1 MGHDK, CDR2 SYGVNS. The CDR3 spells CASRVNTEAFF. In DNA, the CDR3 is TGTGCCAGCAGAGTAAACACTGAAGCTTTCTTT.

The V call is TRBV7-5, the J call TRBJ1-3; the table's D call TRBD1 went unverified against the DNA. TRBV7-5 is flagged as a pseudogene. The CDR3 consists of 18 residues. The CDR3 DNA reads TGTGCCAGAAGTCCCAAGCGCGGACAGTCAAGCTCTGGAAACACCATATATTTT. Its translation: CARSPKRGQSSSGNTIYF.

V and J are TRBV7-3 and TRBJ2-1, with 9 bases identical to TRBD2. The CDR3 consists of 15 residues. CDR1 is SGHTA and CDR2 is FQGTGA in the germline V gene. J was trimmed by 6 bases and V by 5 bases; bases with no gene match: 8. CDR3 sequence reads: CASSLRAGGFNEQFF. Written as DNA, the CDR3 is TGTGCCAGCAGCCTAAGAGCGGGGGGTTTCAATGAGCAGTTCTTC.

This chain connects TRBV10-3 to TRBJ1-4, with D tentatively TRBD1 (5 bases). Germline V gene lookup returns CDR1 ENHRY and CDR2 SYGVKD. Deletions cut 0 bases from V and 1 base from J, with 9 bases between. This CDR3 has 16 amino acids. The CDR3 reads CAISESAGRTNEKLFF. CDR3 nucleotides: TGTGCCATCAGTGAGTCGGCGGGGCGAACTAATGAAAAACTGTTTTTT.

CDR3 sequence reads: CASSPYSNQPQHF. In DNA, the CDR3 is TGTGCCAGCAGTCCGTATAGCAATCAGCCCCAGCATTTT. The V gene is TRBV6-5, the J gene TRBJ1-5, with unresolved D. CDR1 is MNHEY, CDR2 SVGAGI, per germline. This CDR3 region has 13 residues. V was shortened by 5 bases and J by 0 bases, with 5 bases between the two germline ends.

The gene calls are TRBV28 and TRBJ1-1; no clear D gene. The CDR3 runs to 12 residues. In germline, CDR1 is MDHEN, CDR2 SYDVKM. Deletions cut 6 bases from V and 0 bases from J, with 5 bases between. CDR3 sequence (DNA): TGTGCCAGCAGATCCCTGAACACTGAAGCTTTCTTT. Translation: CASRSLNTEAFF.